A single sample is the source of the 24 T cell receptor beta chains below, sequenced in a study of molecular identifiers for immune sequencing clone quantification. TCRdb called the PCR reads again in MiXCR, with one record for every CDR3 protein. The top ten hold around 0.78% of the sample, which has about 630,000 distinct CDR3 sequences, 25% seen once. What was sequenced was naive CD8+ T cells from blood, with Jurkat cell RNA spiked in. Subset meaning: FACS-sorted CD8+CD4-CCR7+CD45RA+ naive T cells. The receptor source for this set is a human donor in good health. Some libraries in this study had Jurkat cell RNA spiked in.

This clonotype was seen many times. The V and J genes are TRBV12-3 or TRBV12-4 and TRBJ2-3, with no clear D. CDR3 length: 15 amino acids. With 3 bases removed from V and 4 bases from J, the gap between germline ends came to 14 bases. The CDR3 loop reads CASSFWWDTADTQYF. The CDR3, as DNA: TGTGCCAGCAGTTTTTGGTGGGATACGGCAGATACGCAGTATTTT.

This clonotype appeared a few times. The J gene is TRBJ2-2, the V gene TRBV11-3; no reliable D call. Per germline, CDR1 SGHNT and CDR2 YENEEA. CDR3 size: 12 residues. Trimming cost V 5 bases and J 7 bases, with 8 bases left between them. CDR3 sequence (DNA): TGTGCCAGCAGCCACGAGAACGGGGAGCTGTTTTTT. Translated: CASSHENGELFF.

This clonotype was picked up many times. The chain carries TRBV19 and TRBJ2-7, with TRBD1 identical over 7 bases. CDR3 size: 14 residues. Germline loops: CDR1 LNHDA, CDR2 SQIVND (reference sequence). The V segment lost 6 bases and the J segment 0 bases; nucleotides outside the gene matches: 5. The CDR3: CASSAGTASYEQYF. DNA of the CDR3: TGTGCCAGTAGCGCCGGGACAGCCTCCTACGAGCAGTACTTC.

This clonotype was seen at least ten times. The chain employs TRBV27 and TRBJ1-1; a possible D gene is TRBD1 (5 bases). Trimming stripped 5 bases from V and 3 bases from J, with 16 bases between. Germline V CDR1 and CDR2: MNHEY, SMNVEV (reference sequence). The CDR3 consists of 15 residues. The CDR3 loop is CASSPRDPGHTEAFF. Written as DNA, the CDR3 is TGTGCCAGCAGTCCGCGGGACCCAGGGCACACTGAAGCTTTCTTT.

This clonotype was seen a few times. The chain recombines TRBV19 with TRBJ2-7; D might be TRBD2 (6 bases). Germline V lookup: CDR1 LNHDA, CDR2 SQIVND (reference sequence). The CDR3 is made up of 15 amino acids. Deletions cut 1 base from V and 1 base from J, with 11 bases between. The CDR3: CASSIGSGRSYEQYF. The CDR3 DNA reads TGTGCCAGTAGTATAGGAAGCGGGCGATCCTACGAGCAGTACTTC.

The table lists this clonotype with a few counts. J is TRBJ2-3 and V is TRBV5-6, with TRBD2 matching 8 bases. J was trimmed by 6 bases and V by 3 bases; bases with no gene match: 6. This CDR3 is built from 14 residues. The V gene's germline CDR1 is SGHDT and CDR2 YYEEEE. As DNA, the CDR3 is TGTGCCAGCAGCTCCGGGGGGGGGTGGGATACGCAGTATTTT. It translates to CASSSGGGWDTQYF.

This clonotype was counted many times. The rearrangement joins TRBV7-9 to TRBJ2-1; TRBD1 might be the D (5 bases). The CDR3 length is 14 residues. The V end lost 4 bases, the J end lost 9 bases, and 16 bases lay between the germline ends. CDR1 SEHNR and CDR2 FQNEAQ come from the germline V gene (reference sequence). The CDR3 loop reads CASSSTFEGVEQFF. CDR3 DNA: TGTGCCAGCAGCTCGACGTTCGAAGGGGTTGAGCAGTTCTTC.

This clonotype has a count of ten or more. V is TRBV27 and J is TRBJ2-7, with 9 positions matching TRBD1. V lost 5 bases to trimming and J lost 5 bases; unmatched junction nucleotides: 19. Germline assignment: CDR1 MNHEY and CDR2 SMNVEV (reference sequence). This CDR3 has 18 residues. The CDR3 DNA is TGTGCCAGCAGTCCCGACCCTACCCCTCCGACAGGGGGGCACGAGCAGTACTTC. This translates into CASSPDPTPPTGGHEQYF.

At least ten counts were recorded for this clonotype. This sequence joins TRBV6-1 and TRBJ1-5; a possible D gene is TRBD1 (5 bases). With 2 bases removed from V and 15 bases from J, the gap between germline ends came to 20 bases. CDR1 is MNHNS and CDR2 is SASEGT in the germline V gene. The CDR3 totals 14 residues. The CDR3 DNA follows: TGTGCCAGCAGTGAACCAACCCACCAGGGTTCGTGGCATTTT. It encodes CASSEPTHQGSWHF.

In its sample, this clonotype was seen many times. The rearrangement uses TRBV6-2 or TRBV6-3 and TRBJ2-6; D possibly uses TRBD1 or TRBD2 (5 bases each). There are 16 residues in the CDR3. Germline V gene sequence: CDR1 MNHEY, CDR2 SVGEGT. V was clipped by 3 bases and J by 3 bases, with 12 bases between them. Written as DNA, the CDR3 is TGTGCCAGCAGTTATCTGGCAGGGAGTGGGGCCAACGTCCTGACTTTC. Protein sequence: CASSYLAGSGANVLTF.

This clonotype came up a few times. A junction end diverges from the germline sequence, so it may reflect a read error. The V call is TRBV7-9, the J call TRBJ1-1; D ambiguous. The germline CDR1 and CDR2 sequences are SEHNR and FQNEAQ (reference sequence). The CDR3 length is 12 residues. In nucleotides, the CDR3 is TGTGCCAGCAGCCTAGGGAACACTGGAGCTTTCTTT. Its protein product is CASSLGNTGAFF. Combining the CDR3 with reference TRBV7-9 and TRBJ1-1 gives the whole variable domain DTGVSQNPRHKITKRGQNVTFRCDPISEHNRLYWYRQTLGQGPEFLTYFQNEAQLEKSRLLSDRFSAERPKGSFSTLEIQRTEQGDSAMYLCASSLGNTGAFFGQGTRLTVV.

This clonotype came up many times. The chain carries TRBV12-3 or TRBV12-4 and TRBJ1-5; D gene ambiguous. This CDR3 spans 13 amino acids. V lost 3 bases to trimming and J lost 4 bases, with 7 bases between them. In DNA form, the CDR3 reads TGTGCCAGCAGTTTGTATGATAATCAGCCCCAGCATTTT. Residues: CASSLYDNQPQHF.

J is TRBJ2-3 and V is TRBV7-9, with TRBD2 identical over 10 bases. CDR1 is SEHNR, CDR2 FQNEAQ, per germline (reference sequence). CDR3 length: 18 residues. With 2 bases clipped from V and 0 bases from J, the junction kept 8 bases outside the gene matches. As DNA, the CDR3 is TGTGCCAGCAGCTTAACTCGGGGTAGCGGGGGGAGCACAGATACGCAGTATTTT. Protein sequence: CASSLTRGSGGSTDTQYF.

Concerning this clonotype itself: This may arise from a read error, as a much more abundant clone is one base away. The chain employs TRBV7-6 and TRBJ1-5, with a possible D match to TRBD1 (5 bases). The germline CDR1 and CDR2 sequences are SGHVS and FNYEAQ. The CDR3 spans 15 residues. The CDR3 DNA reads as TGTGCCAGCAGCTTAGAGGGGTTTGGCAATCAGCTCCAGCATTTT. This sequence encodes CASSLEGFGNQLQHF.

The CDR3 DNA is TGTGCCAGCGGAGGCGGGGGGGCAGTTGAGACCCAGTACTTC. This sequence encodes CASGGGGAVETQYF. The chain has TRBV6-2 or TRBV6-3 and TRBJ2-5, with TRBD2 matching over 9 bases. V gave up 8 bases and J gave up 5 bases; unmatched junction bases: 9. From germline, CDR1 is MNHEY and CDR2 SVGEGT. The CDR3 covers 14 residues.

This clonotype was observed a few times. The chain joins TRBV4-3 to TRBJ2-1; perhaps TRBD1 as D (6 bases). This CDR3 is built from 15 residues. Germline CDR1 reads LGHNA; CDR2 reads YSLEER. Trimming took off 1 base at V and 1 base at J, with 8 bases between the two ends. The CDR3 DNA is TGCGCCAGCAGCCAAGTCAGGGGTTCCTACAATGAGCAGTTCTTC. It translates to CASSQVRGSYNEQFF.

On this clonotype: Relative to the germline gene, one junction end is altered; a read error may explain this. The CDR3 protein is CASGPVVTGANVMTF. Written as DNA, the CDR3 is TGCGCCAGCGGCCCTGTGGTCACTGGGGCCAACGTCATGACTTTC. This sequence joins TRBV4-3 and TRBJ2-6; D might be TRBD1 (5 bases). This CDR3 has 15 amino acids. CDR1 and CDR2 (germline): LGHNA, YSLEER.

At least ten counts were recorded for this clonotype. J is TRBJ2-7 and V is TRBV19; 9 bases fit TRBD1. The CDR3 runs 14 residues. The V gene's germline CDR1 is LNHDA and CDR2 SQIVND (reference sequence). Trimming took 6 bases from V and 5 from J; bases not matched to a gene: 8. DNA for the CDR3: TGTGCCAGTAGGCCCGGGACAGGGTACAACGAGCAGTACTTC. Its translation: CASRPGTGYNEQYF.

As to this clonotype: This could be a read error, since a much larger clone is one nucleotide away. The chain links TRBV30 to TRBJ2-1, with 14 bases fitting TRBD2. This CDR3 contains 15 residues. The V and J ends lost 1 base and 8 bases, in that order; junction bases with no gene match: 4. Per germline, CDR1 GTSNPN and CDR2 SVGIG (reference sequence). The CDR3 protein is CAWSAGTSGSDEQFF. The CDR3 DNA sequence: TGTGCCTGGAGTGCTGGGACTAGCGGGAGTGATGAGCAGTTCTTC.

CDR3 sequence reads: CARSPPGTGRGETQYF. CDR3 sequence (DNA): TGTGCCAGAAGCCCACCCGGGACAGGGAGGGGCGAGACCCAGTACTTC. The chain employs TRBV7-4 and TRBJ2-5; TRBD1 matches 9 bases. The length of the CDR3 is 16 residues. Germline CDR1 and CDR2: SGHVT and SQSDAQ. V dropped 9 bases and J dropped 5; count of bases not matched to a gene: 16.

The chain joins TRBV4-2 to TRBJ1-1; D unresolved. CDR1 LGHNA and CDR2 YNFKEQ come from the germline V gene. The CDR3 totals 15 residues. V lost 1 base and J lost 4, with 13 bases in between. This CDR3 is CASSQGRIGSTEAFF. The CDR3 DNA follows: TGTGCCAGCAGCCAAGGAAGAATCGGGAGCACTGAAGCTTTCTTT.

In this sample, this clonotype turned up many times. CDR3: CSARTVHHYEQYF. CDR3 DNA: TGCAGTGCCCGAACGGTACACCACTACGAGCAGTACTTC. The chain has TRBV20-1 and TRBJ2-7; D is undetermined. The germline V and J ends were trimmed by 6 bases and 3 bases, with 15 bases remaining between them. The CDR3 totals 13 residues. The germline CDR1 and CDR2 sequences are DFQATT and SNEGSKA (reference sequence).

This clonotype was observed at least ten times. The V call is TRBV5-1, the J call TRBJ1-1; weak D call: TRBD1 (5 bases). Germline CDR1 reads SGHRS; CDR2 reads YFSETQ. V lost 0 bases and J 4 bases, leaving 10 bases between the germline ends. There are 14 residues in the CDR3. CDR3 in DNA: TGCGCCAGCAGCTTGGCGGGGGTTGGCACTGAAGCTTTCTTT. Its protein product is CASSLAGVGTEAFF.

This clonotype was counted between two and nine times. The junction differs from germline at one of its ends, possibly a read error. The chain has TRBV7-9 and TRBJ2-5; D possibly corresponds to TRBD2 (6 bases). There are 15 residues in the CDR3. Germline V gene data show CDR1 as SEHNR and CDR2 as FQNEAQ (reference sequence). CDR3 sequence: CASSPEGPHQEPQYF. The CDR3 bases are TGTGCCAGCAGCCCGGAGGGTCCCCACCAAGAGCCCCAGTACTTC.